The rows below give T cell receptor beta chains drawn from one sample of a study of cytomegalovirus exposure and HLA in healthy donors. The repertoire was sequenced with immunoSEQ multiplex PCR; TCRdb's copy has only in-frame clones and lacks some. The sample records about 280,000 clones, approximately 88% being singletons. Sample: PBMCs. The receptors shown here come from a woman under 30 in good health and CMV-seronegative. Both conserved end residues are part of each CDR3. The order of the fields is D gene, V gene, J gene, clone size, CDR3 DNA, CDR3 protein. The D gene is left open where the match is weak. The size of a clone is reported for some rows only, either as once, few or many, or as a class for expanded clones.

-	TRBV27	TRBJ2-1	-	TGTGCCAGCAGGAGGGTCCCATGGGTCGGCAACAATGAGCAGTTCTTC	CASRRVPWVGNNEQFF
-	TRBV6-1	TRBJ1-5	few	TGTGCCAGCGCTGAGGGAGCTTATAGCAATCAGCCCCAGCATTTT	CASAEGAYSNQPQHF
-	TRBV5-5	TRBJ2-2	-	TGTGCCAGCAGCTTGCTGGCCGGGACCGGGGAGCTGTTTTTT	CASSLLAGTGELFF
-	TRBV9	TRBJ1-5	-	TGTGCCAGCAGCCAAGGGGGCAATCAGCCCCAGCATTTT	CASSQGGNQPQHF
-	TRBV7-3	TRBJ2-7	-	TGTGCCAGCAGCTTTCGAGGAGGGAGTGAGTACGAGCAGTACTTC	CASSFRGGSEYEQYF
-	TRBV2	TRBJ2-2	-	TGTGCCAGCAGTCTACTAGCAAACACCGGGGAGCTGTTTTTT	CASSLLANTGELFF
TRBD1	TRBV28	TRBJ1-5	-	TGTGCCAGCAGGGGGGTGACAGGGGGCGTGTTTCAGCCCCAGCATTTT	CASRGVTGGVFQPQHF
TRBD2	TRBV5-6	TRBJ2-7	-	TGTGCCAGCAGCGGACTAGCGGGAGCTGATCGGGAGCAGTACTTC	CASSGLAGADREQYF
-	TRBV7-6	TRBJ1-1	-	TGTGCCAGCAGCTTAGGAGGGGGATGGGACACTGAAGCTTTCTTT	CASSLGGGWDTEAFF
-	TRBV5-4	TRBJ1-1	-	TGTGCCAGCAGCTTGGGCTGGGACAAGAACACTGAAGCTTTCTTT	CASSLGWDKNTEAFF
-	TRBV7-8	TRBJ2-3	once	TGTGCCAGCAGACCCAACAGGGTTCGCACAGATACGCAGTATTTT	CASRPNRVRTDTQYF
-	TRBV7-3	TRBJ2-5	-	TGTGCCAGCAGCAAACCGGGTCCCCAAGAGACCCAGTACTTC	CASSKPGPQETQYF
-	TRBV5-6	TRBJ1-2	once	TGTGCCAGCAGCCTGCAGGGTATGGGGGGCTACACCTTC	CASSLQGMGGYTF
-	TRBV6-5	TRBJ1-1	-	TGTGCCAGCAGTTACTCCACGGTTGGTGAAGCTTTCTTT	CASSYSTVGEAFF
-	TRBV6-6	TRBJ1-4	-	TGTGCCAGCAGTTACGACGCCCCGCGGACTAATGAAAAACTGTTTTTT	CASSYDAPRTNEKLFF
TRBD2	TRBV28	TRBJ2-1	-	TGTGCCAGCGGGACTAGCGGGAGAACCTACAATGAGCAGTTCTTC	CASGTSGRTYNEQFF
-	TRBV6-1	TRBJ2-1	-	TGTGCCAGCAGTGAAAGAGTAGGGGGCAATGAGCAGTTCTTC	CASSERVGGNEQFF
TRBD2	TRBV19	TRBJ2-1	-	TGTGCCAGTAGGGAGACTAGCGGGATGTATGAGCAGTTCTTC	CASRETSGMYEQFF
TRBD2	TRBV29-1	TRBJ2-5	-	TGCAGCGCCGCCGGGGCTAGCGGGGAAAAAGAGACCCAGTACTTC	CSAAGASGEKETQYF
-	TRBV18	TRBJ1-1	-	TGTGCCAGCTCACCATCGACCCTCAGGATCAACACTGAAGCTTTCTTT	CASSPSTLRINTEAFF
TRBD2	TRBV7-9	TRBJ2-7	-	TGTGCCAGCAGCCCCGGGACTAGCGGGAGGGGGCTACGGGTATACGAGCAGTACTTC	CASSPGTSGRGLRVYEQYF
-	TRBV18	TRBJ1-1	-	TGTGCCAGCTCACCCCGTCCCTCAGGGTCGAACACTGAAGCTTTCTTT	CASSPRPSGSNTEAFF
TRBD2	TRBV4-3	TRBJ2-7	-	TGCGCCAGCAGCCAAGGGTTAGCGGGGGAGTACGAGCAGTACTTC	CASSQGLAGEYEQYF
-	TRBV9	TRBJ1-1	-	TGTGCCAGCAGCCCCCTAGGGAGGGGCTTGAACACTGAAGCTTTCTTT	CASSPLGRGLNTEAFF
-	TRBV28	TRBJ1-2	once	TGTGCCAGCAGCCTACAGGGCTACGGCTACACCTTC	CASSLQGYGYTF
TRBD2	TRBV4-1	TRBJ2-1	-	TGCGCCAGCAGCCAAGAAGGTAGCGGGGGTTACAATGAGCAGTTCTTC	CASSQEGSGGYNEQFF
-	TRBV28	TRBJ1-6	-	TGTGCCAGCAGTTTATTGCAGGGATCTTCACCCCTCCACTTT	CASSLLQGSSPLHF
TRBD1	TRBV27	TRBJ2-6	-	TGTGCCAGCAGTTTATCTGGGACAGGGGGCTCTGGGGCCAACGTCCTGACTTTC	CASSLSGTGGSGANVLTF
TRBD1	TRBV4-1	TRBJ1-2	-	TGCGCCAGCAGCCAGAATCCGGGACAGGGGGCGTTTGGCTACACCTTC	CASSQNPGQGAFGYTF
-	TRBV27	TRBJ2-7	once	TGTGCCAGCAGTCCCCTCGGACAGTCCTACGAGCAGTACTTC	CASSPLGQSYEQYF
TRBD1	TRBV9	TRBJ1-4	-	TGTGCCAGCAGCCCGACAGGGGTTAATGAAAAACTGTTTTTT	CASSPTGVNEKLFF
TRBD2	TRBV4-1	TRBJ2-7	-	TGCGCCAGCAGCAATAAGGGAGGGGCAACCTACGAGCAGTACTTC	CASSNKGGATYEQYF
-	TRBV11-2	TRBJ2-3	-	TGTGCCAGCAGCTTTCCGGGTCATAGCACAGATACGCAGTATTTT	CASSFPGHSTDTQYF
-	TRBV7-2	TRBJ1-5	-	TGTGCCAGCAGCTTAGGGGCTAGGGGAAGCAATCAGCCCCAGCATTTT	CASSLGARGSNQPQHF
-	TRBV2	TRBJ1-2	-	TGTGCCAGCAGTACCGGACAGTACTATGGCTACACCTTC	CASSTGQYYGYTF
-	TRBV2	TRBJ1-4	-	TGTGCCAGCGGGTTGGGGGCGCGGGAAAAACTGTTTTTT	CASGLGAREKLFF
TRBD1	TRBV15	TRBJ2-1	-	TGTGCCACCAGCTTAGGTTTCGGGACAGCCTACAATGAGCAGTTCTTC	CATSLGFGTAYNEQFF
TRBD2	TRBV5-4	TRBJ2-1	-	TGTGCCAGCAGCTCCGGGACTAGCGGGAGGGTTGAGCAGTTCTTC	CASSSGTSGRVEQFF
TRBD1	TRBV27	TRBJ2-7	-	TGTGCCAGCAGTGATCCGGGACAGGGGACATACGAGCAGTACTTC	CASSDPGQGTYEQYF
-	TRBV21-1	TRBJ2-1	-	TGTGCCAGCAGCAAAGCCGCGGGACCCCCCTACAATGAGCAGTTCTTC	CASSKAAGPPYNEQFF
TRBD1	TRBV10-3	TRBJ1-1	-	TGTGCCATCAGTGAGACGGGGACAGGATTAAACACTGAAGCTTTCTTT	CAISETGTGLNTEAFF
-	TRBV14	TRBJ1-2	-	TGTGCCAGCGGCAGACGGAGGAATGGCTACACCTTC	CASGRRRNGYTF
TRBD1	TRBV29-1	TRBJ1-2	-	TGCAGCGCGAGGACAGGGCTTACTTTTGGCTACACCTTC	CSARTGLTFGYTF
-	TRBV28	TRBJ1-5	-	TGTGCCAGCAGTTTAGCGGGGGATTGGGGCAATCAGCCCCAGCATTTT	CASSLAGDWGNQPQHF
-	TRBV13	TRBJ1-2	-	TGTGCCAGCAGCCGTGCCAAAGACAGTCTCTATGGCTACACCTTC	CASSRAKDSLYGYTF
-	TRBV5-1	TRBJ2-7	few	TGCGCCAGCAGCTTTGACAGTAACTACGAGCAGTACTTC	CASSFDSNYEQYF
-	TRBV15	TRBJ2-7	once	TGTGCCACCAGCAACGGGAGATCCTTCGGGGAGCAGTACTTC	CATSNGRSFGEQYF
TRBD1	TRBV7-2	TRBJ1-1	-	TGTGCCAGCAGCGCACGACAGGGACCTGAAGCTTTCTTT	CASSARQGPEAFF
TRBD1	TRBV27	TRBJ1-5	few	TGTGCCAGCAGGGGGGGACAGAATCAGCCCCAGCATTTT	CASRGGQNQPQHF
TRBD2	TRBV13	TRBJ2-1	-	TGTGCCAGCAGCTTAGGTAGAAGCGGGAGCTCCCATGAGCAGTTCTTC	CASSLGRSGSSHEQFF
-	TRBV2	TRBJ2-1	-	TGTGCCAGCAGTGGAACTGACTTCTCCTACAATGAGCAGTTCTTC	CASSGTDFSYNEQFF